This entry features one T cell receptor beta chain sequence. Its antigen is as yet unknown. CDR3 length: 12 residues. CDR1 and CDR2 from the germline V gene are MDHEN and SYDVKM. Trimming pared 3 bases from V and 4 bases from J, leaving 6 bases between. This entry comes from a study of a mutant IDH1 vaccine in newly diagnosed glioma. Across the whole study: Treated patients were roughly 62% male, about 38% female, mean age roughly 39 years.

Regarding the study as a whole: Immune responses arising from the vaccine appeared in more than 80% of patients.

Generated by immunoSEQ multiplex PCR, the TCRdb table keeps only in-frame clones and is missing some. This table has around 36,000 clones, approximately 90% appearing once. Time point given: week 5, during vaccination. Vaccination used 300 ug of mutant IDH1 20-mer peptide per dose, with topical imiquimod. This sequence joins TRBV28 and TRBJ1-1; no firm D call. The source was PBMCs, collected from a glioma patient whose treatment included an IDH1 peptide vaccine. The source is a man aged 45 to 65 with glioma. The CDR3 DNA reads TGTGCCAGCAGTTTCGCGGTCACTGAAGCTTTCTTT. Translated, it gives CASSFAVTEAFF.